The clone carrying this T cell receptor beta chain was recorded a few times. This specimen comes from a study of blood T cell repertoires in COVID-19. In the authors' workflow: Reference gene primer amplification yielded estimated nucleated cell counts. The table came from immunoSEQ multiplex PCR; TCRdb's copy has only in-frame clones and leaves some out. The V and J calls and the clone size are those of that table, but D and trimming were determined from the DNA. The data hold more than 110,000 clones, with more than 65% observed a single time. The ends lost 7 bases at V and 6 bases at J; junction bases unmatched: 8. The CDR3 length is 13 residues. From germline, CDR1 is LNHDA and CDR2 SQIVND (reference sequence).

This receptor was obtained from a woman aged 55-69 years with acute or convalescent COVID-19. The V call is TRBV19, the J call TRBJ1-1, with 7 bases that match TRBD1. The sequencing input was peripheral blood. The CDR3 loop is CASKTGYAAEAFF. CDR3 DNA sequence: TGTGCCAGTAAGACAGGGTACGCGGCTGAAGCTTTCTTT. Full variable domain (rest looked up from reference TRBV19 and TRBJ1-1): DGGITQSPKYLFRKEGQNVTLSCEQNLNHDAMYWYRQDPGQGLRLIYYSQIVNDFQKGDIAEGYSVSREKKESFPLTVTSAQKNPTAFYLCASKTGYAAEAFFGQGTRLTVV.